The 6 T cell receptor beta chains in this list originate from one sample, sequenced in a study of cytomegalovirus exposure and HLA in healthy donors. PCR used 60 Vbeta primers and 13 Jbeta primers. Profiling relied on immunoSEQ multiplex PCR, and the TCRdb table lists in-frame clones only, not all of them. The sample records tens of thousands of clones, about 80% being singletons. Sequencing was performed on PBMCs. The receptors originated from a man younger than 35 in good health and CMV-seronegative.

The CDR3 spells CSVPGLGLYEQYF. The CDR3 DNA follows: TGCAGCGTGCCGGGTTTGGGTTTATACGAGCAGTACTTC. The rearrangement links TRBV29-1 to TRBJ2-7; no definite D call. Looked up from germline, CDR1 is SQVTM and CDR2 is ANQGSEA. The CDR3 extends over 13 amino acids. V was shortened by 6 bases and J by 4 bases, with 16 bases between the two germline ends.

The chain is built from TRBV7-9 and TRBJ2-2; D is possibly TRBD1 (6 bases). This CDR3 contains 14 residues. Germline-derived CDR1 and CDR2 are SEHNR and FQNEAQ (reference sequence). V was pared by 9 bases and J by 4 bases, with 15 bases between. This CDR3 reads CARGPTGSTGELFF. DNA for the CDR3: TGTGCCAGAGGGCCGACAGGAAGCACCGGGGAGCTGTTTTTT.

The chain is built from TRBV7-2 and TRBJ1-1; 9 bases are a match to TRBD1. This CDR3 comprises 16 residues. Germline CDR1 and CDR2: SGHTA and FQGNSA. Trimming took 2 bases from V and 1 from J; bases not matched to a gene: 5. The DNA for the CDR3 is TGTGCCAGCAGCTTACACAGGACAGGGGCGAACACTGAAGCTTTCTTT. Its translation is CASSLHRTGANTEAFF.

The chain combines TRBV30 with TRBJ1-2, with D possibly TRBD1 on 5 matching bases. The CDR3 contains 13 residues. Per the germline V gene, CDR1 is GTSNPN and CDR2 is SVGIG (reference sequence). The V end lost 4 bases, the J end lost 4 bases, and 13 bases lay between the germline ends. Written as DNA, the CDR3 is TGTGCCTGGACCATGGGCGGGACCTATGGCTACACCTTC. Translation gives CAWTMGGTYGYTF.

This chain connects TRBV11-1 to TRBJ2-1; 12 nucleotides match TRBD2. CDR1 SGHAT and CDR2 FQDESV come from the germline V gene (reference sequence). CDR3 length: 15 residues. Trimming removed 5 bases from V and 7 bases from J; junction bases left unmatched: 6. The CDR3 DNA is TGTGCCAGCAGCCGACTAGCGGGGGATTTGAATGAGCAGTTCTTC. This translates into CASSRLAGDLNEQFF.

The chain employs TRBV5-1 and TRBJ2-3; 8 positions agree with TRBD1. Trimming at V came to 4 bases and at J to 1 base, leaving 8 bases not matched to a gene. Germline V gene sequence: CDR1 SGHRS, CDR2 YFSETQ. This CDR3 has 16 amino acids. The CDR3 region has the DNA TGCGCCAGCAGCCCTGCAAGGGGACAGGGCACAGATACGCAGTATTTT. It translates to CASSPARGQGTDTQYF.